This TCR beta chain was profiled in a study of blood T cell repertoires in COVID-19. Overall study context: The samples span acute and convalescent COVID-19 from the United States, Italy and Spain. The cDNA or gDNA used as material had been derived from T cells, B-cell-depleted T cells, or PBMCs.

The assay was immunoSEQ multiplex PCR, and TCRdb's table has in-frame clones only and misses some. The sample has a few hundred thousand clones; roughly 91% are singletons. This clone appeared a single time. Cohort 3 recovered donors had two negative PCRs, clearance, or symptom resolution. The CDR3 spans 16 residues. The junction had 10 bases not matched to a gene; V was cut back by 6 bases and J by 2 bases. From germline, CDR1 is LNHDA and CDR2 SQIVND (reference sequence). This clonotype originated in a man younger than 35 who had recovered from COVID-19. Sequencing was done on a sample of PBMCs or T cells enriched from blood (not recorded which). The chain joins TRBV19 to TRBJ2-3; 8 bases line up with TRBD1. CDR3 bases: TGTGCCAGTAGCAGGGCAAGGACAGGGAACACAGATACGCAGTATTTT. Translation gives CASSRARTGNTDTQYF.